This entry concerns a single TCR beta chain. This clonotype was seen ten or more times. Its cognate antigen has yet to be identified. The record has no base qualities; no much larger clone is one base away. The time point label of this sample denotes: persistent/refractory GD, antithyroid drugs over 5 years with positive TRAb. RNA was extracted from PBMCs in TRIzol for both TCR sequencing and RNA sequencing. The diagnosis of Graves' disease followed American Thyroid Association guidelines. Patients for the study were recruited at an endocrinology department in Xi'an, China. Each patient gave about 10 milliliters of peripheral blood, collected in an EDTA anticoagulant tube. Ficoll Paque Plus density gradient separation was used to isolate PBMCs, and no further T cell sorting was done. An Agilent 2100 Bioanalyzer and agarose gel were used to assess RNA quality, and a NanoDrop 2000 was used to measure RNA concentration.

Library prep was done by multiplex PCR. TCRdb names Illumina HiSeq 4000 as the instrument used. CDR3 regions were amplified by Arm-PCR with iRepertoire HTBI primers to construct TCR beta libraries. Before sequencing, the PCR products went through gel purification. In the original analysis: A total of fewer than 80 TRBV and 14 TRBJ segments were identified across samples and were used for gene usage analysis of CDR3 amino acid clonotypes. Filtered high-quality paired reads were merged into contigs using COPE and FqMerger. BLAST was used to align contigs to IMGT TRBV, TRBD and TRBJ reference genes, with CDR3 defined following IMGT. Clonotypes above 0.1% frequency were classified as highly expanded clones. Shannon entropy served as the measure of repertoire diversity, while the Gini coefficient captured V-J evenness. Clonotypes shared by more than one individual were considered public. Using fastp trimming at Q25 and MiXCR clonotype assembly, TCRdb reanalyzed the public sequencing data and kept in-frame beta chains. Rows are unified per CDR3 protein, each entry keeping the most common DNA and genes. TCRdb, not the original authors, processed these V and J calls. This sample holds about 470,000 distinct CDR3 sequences; 20% were observed only once. The ten largest clonotypes hold 6.5% to 8% of the sample.

Cut back by 10 bases and 4 bases, the V and J ends lie 17 bases apart. The CDR3 goes from the cysteine to the phenylalanine over 13 residues. The kept DNA is CDR3 alone, 39 bases in frame from the first base. CDR1 MNHNS and CDR2 SASEGT are derived from the germline V gene. The data are from a study of regulatory T cells in long-lasting Graves disease (dated by TCRdb to 2020 to 2023). For context, the study as a whole: Persistent Graves' disease was defined as antithyroid drug treatment for over 5 years with persistently positive TSH receptor autoantibodies. The study was registered as a clinical trial and conducted in China. This study used TCR sequencing and RNA sequencing of peripheral blood to compare persistent Graves' disease patients against newly diagnosed Graves' disease patients. TCR sequencing covered around 13 persistent and some 20 newly diagnosed Graves' disease patients, 33 samples in total. On average, persistent Graves' disease patients in the clinical cohort had been on antithyroid drugs for roughly 11 years.

What the research found in general, with its limitations: Patients with persistent disease shared more public clonotypes (roughly 2,900) than newly diagnosed patients did (966). TRBV28, TRBJ1-2 and TRBJ2-5 were preferentially used in persistent disease, while TRBV20-1 and TRBJ2-1 were favored in newly diagnosed disease. Peripheral blood alone was examined, since thyroid tissue, which constituted the primary lesion, could not be accessed. The authors noted that the small sample size was a limitation that may lower accuracy. Sequencing and analysis were limited to the TCR beta chain. Lower TCR Shannon entropy and fewer highly expanded clones were observed in persistent Graves' disease patients than in newly diagnosed patients, which suggested clonal expansion.

The sequencing here drew on peripheral blood mononuclear cells (PBMCs), taken when the disease was refractory, from a patient treated with antithyroid drugs. This chain is built from TRBV6-1 and TRBJ2-7, with no confident D gene call. This clonotype was obtained from a female donor with Graves disease. The nucleotide sequence is TGTGCCACCGTTGGGCCCCCCCTGTACGAGCAGTACTTC. Its product reads: CATVGPPLYEQYF.